Following are 9 T cell receptor beta chains from one sample sequenced in a study of cytomegalovirus exposure and HLA in healthy donors. The protocol was immunoSEQ multiplex PCR, while the TCRdb copy is restricted to in-frame clones and leaves out a portion. The sample gives roughly 150,000 clones, 85% to 90% of which show up once; 2.5% to 3.5% is in the top ten. The sample comprised PBMCs. These receptors all stem from a man aged 18 to 30 in good health and CMV-seronegative.

Only one count was recorded for this clone. The chain carries TRBV13 and TRBJ1-2, with D perhaps matching TRBD1 (6 bases). V was pared by 5 bases and J by 2 bases, with 15 bases between. Germline CDR1 is PRHDT and CDR2 is FYEKMQ (reference sequence). The CDR3 loop spans 15 amino acids. The chain's CDR3 is CASSPRDTLNYGYTF. CDR3 bases: TGTGCCAGCAGCCCCAGGGACACATTGAACTATGGCTACACCTTC.

The genes are TRBV30 and TRBJ1-5; no definite D call. The germline V gene has CDR1 GTSNPN and CDR2 SVGIG (reference sequence). Trimming took off 0 bases at V and 7 bases at J, with 13 bases between the two ends. This CDR3 spans 14 amino acids. The CDR3 here is CAWSVGGSGQPQHF. In DNA, the CDR3 is TGTGCCTGGAGTGTAGGAGGGTCAGGACAGCCCCAGCATTTT.

Notes on this clone: At one end the junction does not follow the germline gene, possibly because of a read error. The V gene is TRBV7-7, the J gene TRBJ2-5; 7 nucleotides line up with TRBD1. Germline CDR1 is SSHAT and CDR2 is FNYEAQ (reference sequence). This CDR3 is 14 amino acids long. The CDR3 region is CASRKGAAEETQYF. Here the CDR3 DNA reads TGTGCTAGCAGAAAGGGGGCGGCCGAAGAGACCCAGTACTTC.

The CDR3 region has the DNA TGTGCCAGCAGTGAAGAGGGCGGGCCAAATGAAAAACTGTTTTTT. This encodes CASSEEGGPNEKLFF. The gene calls are TRBV25-1 and TRBJ1-4, with D unresolved. CDR3 length equals 15 residues. Trimming took off 2 bases at V and 5 bases at J, with 12 bases between the two ends. The germline V gene has CDR1 MGHDK and CDR2 SYGVNS.

The table lists this clone with a count of one. V and J are TRBV4-1 and TRBJ1-2; D call uncertain. Trimming shortened V by 2 bases and J by 1 base, and 5 bases separated the two germline ends. Germline V lookup: CDR1 MGHRA, CDR2 YSYEKL. The CDR3 length is 13 residues. The CDR3 loop reads CASSQPSNYGYTF. CDR3 DNA sequence: TGCGCCAGCAGCCAACCGAGTAACTATGGCTACACCTTC.

V is TRBV13 and J is TRBJ2-7, with D possibly called TRBD1 or TRBD2 (5 bases each). V dropped 5 bases and J dropped 4 bases, with 9 bases sitting between them. Germline CDR1 is PRHDT and CDR2 is FYEKMQ (reference sequence). CDR3 size: 12 residues. The CDR3 region is CASSLAGYEQYF. The CDR3 nucleotides are TGTGCCAGCAGCCTAGCAGGGTACGAGCAGTACTTC.

J is TRBJ2-1 and V is TRBV27; 16 bases align to TRBD2. CDR1 MNHEY and CDR2 SMNVEV come from the germline V gene (reference sequence). The CDR3 contains 17 residues. The V and J ends lost 3 bases and 9 bases, in that order; junction bases with no gene match: 8. In DNA, the CDR3 is TGTGCCAGCAGTTTGCCTGGGGGACTAGCGGGAGGGAGTGAGCAGTTCTTC. This encodes CASSLPGGLAGGSEQFF.

The chain joins TRBV29-1 to TRBJ1-6, with D unclear. The CDR3 is made up of 14 amino acids. CDR1 is SQVTM and CDR2 is ANQGSEA in the germline V gene. V lost 6 bases and J lost 7, with 16 bases in between. For the CDR3, the DNA is TGCAGCGTCGCAGACGGACTCGTAAATTCACCCCTCCACTTT. As protein: CSVADGLVNSPLHF.

This clone has just one count. The chain recombines TRBV18 with TRBJ1-5; D perhaps matches TRBD1 (5 bases). V lost 2 bases and J lost 2, with 10 bases in between. The CDR3 is made up of 15 amino acids. Germline V lookup: CDR1 KGHSH, CDR2 LQKENI. The CDR3 coding sequence is TGTGCCAGCTCACCAGCCCAACAGGGCAATCAGCCCCAGCATTTT. Amino acids: CASSPAQQGNQPQHF.